Below, one TCR beta chain is given with its context. This clonotype was seen a handful of times. Its antigen is currently not known. No per-base quality is available; no much larger clone lies one base away. CDR1 and CDR2 were assigned from the germline V gene (reference sequence) as DFQATT and SNEGSKA. Unmatched junction bases come to 6, with V trimmed by 0 bases and J by 5 bases. The CDR3 measures 16 amino acids from cysteine to phenylalanine. Left in the record is the CDR3 DNA by itself, 48 bases read in frame from the first base. This entry is derived from a study of blood T cells in healthy people across ages (dated by TCRdb to about 2015). Describing the broader study: In model experiments, template switching captured about one uniquely barcoded TCR beta cDNA molecule for every two T cells. Using the same blood draw, the study looked at two additional independent replicas of 1 million unique cDNA reads for two donors, one aged 18 to 30 and the other aged 80 or older. To track age-related changes in TCR beta repertoire diversity, the study relied on deep sequencing normalized with unique cDNA molecular identifiers. The donors were divided into four age groups: young (average around 16 years), middle-aged (around 41), aged (roughly 66) and long-lived (about 79). Findings and caveats that apply to the study as a whole: Since profiling was done on bulk unsorted PBMCs, naive and antigen-experienced compartments could not be conclusively compared. The CMV infection status of donors was not known, potentially confounding age-related changes in expanded clonotypes. A strong correlation was found between observed TCR beta diversity and the percentage of naive T cells measured by flow cytometry. Estimates of total diversity from one million sequenced T cells were regarded as lower bounds and underestimates. Compared with the aged group, the long-lived group had more naive CD4+ T cells, fewer expanded clones and increased TCR diversity, suggesting age selection. Observed TCR beta diversity per million T cells fell roughly linearly with age, and a significant reduction was already apparent by age roughly 40.

The method behind the library was 5' RACE. Sequenced on an Illumina HiSeq 2500. A second roughly 6 to 12 cycle PCR used a sample-barcoded 5' primer and a J-beta primer mix. A unique molecular identifier was introduced onto each TCR beta cDNA molecule by a template-switch 5' adaptor carrying 12 random nucleotides. Each sample yielded at least 3 million CDR3-containing paired-end reads. All of the RNA was converted into first-strand cDNA using the Mint cDNA synthesis kit, with a TRBC-specific oligonucleotide serving as the primer. After uracil-DNA glycosylase treatment, a first 18-cycle PCR used universal primers M1SS and BC2_uni_R on all cDNA. In the original analysis: Normalization of each sample was performed by random selection of 1 million high-quality reads, each carrying a distinct molecular identifier. Instead of being binned into consensus sequences, reads that shared molecular identifiers were thrown out. MiTCR, with a Q25 quality threshold and the strictest error-elimination algorithm, was used for CDR3 identification, clonotype clustering and error correction. Lower-bound total TCR beta diversity was estimated with a nonparametric unseen species model using Euler transformation. The public reads were reanalyzed by TCRdb: fastp trimming at Q25, MiXCR alignment, in-frame beta chains only. For every CDR3 protein sequence, its rows merge into one entry that carries the most common genes and DNA. TCRdb, not the original authors, processed these V and J calls. The sample includes more than 500,000 distinct CDR3 sequences, with around a quarter observed a single time. About 3.3% of the sample lies in the top ten.

Systemically healthy Caucasian individuals from Russia, 35 to 50 in total and aged about 6 to 95 years, were included as donors. Approximately 9.7 milliliters of peripheral blood were drawn from each donor into EDTA-treated Vacutainer tubes. Ficoll-Paque density-gradient centrifugation was used to isolate PBMCs, with at least 6.5 million obtained per sample. Trizol reagent was used to extract total RNA from the PBMCs, yielding at least 6 micrograms per sample. For every donor, flow cytometry on a PBMC aliquot measured the percentage of naive CD45RAhigh/CD27high T cells. The data were also submitted as part of a second study, on T cells of mothers and their children. The second publication reports: Donors were nine systemically healthy Caucasian individuals: three mothers and their six children. cDNA synthesis consumed the entire amount of extracted RNA, loaded at roughly 1.5 ug RNA in each 15 ul reaction. In the second PCR, the M1S primer added sample barcodes and 2-4 random nucleotides. Over 8 million TCR beta CDR3 reads came from each mother, compared with 2.5 million to 3.5 million reads from each child. Thymic selection similarly shapes TCR recombination output in related and unrelated pairs, with minor effect from inherited differences. Normalized repertoire overlap in related mother-child pairs was always slightly higher than in unrelated mother-child pairs, but the difference was never significant. No persistent microchimeric T cell clones were detected, at a sensitivity of about 100 clones per million clonotypes. In the study, deep NGS was used to compare the TCR beta repertoires of mothers and children, and features distinguishing related mother-child pairs from unrelated individuals were sought. Mothers averaged around 40 +/- 4 years of age and children averaged approximately 11 +/- 4 years. Libraries were sequenced on Illumina HiSeq 2000 with 100+100 nt paired-end reads after adapter ligation with NEBNext reagents. Mother and child libraries were prepared a month apart and sequenced in separate runs to prevent cross-contamination. For each donor, somewhere between about 500,000 and 2,000,000 distinct TCR beta clonotypes were identified. Naive TCR beta clonotypes were estimated from low-frequency clonotypes matched to each donor's FACS-determined naive share, without sorting.

The sequenced material came from blood. The receptor was derived from a boy between 2 and 10 years old in good health. This sequence uses TRBV20-1 and TRBJ2-1; TRBD2 agrees with 11 junctional bases. The DNA reads as follows: TGCAGTGCTAGAGATCCCCTAGCGGGAGGCGACAATGAGCAGTTCTTC. Its protein reads: CSARDPLAGGDNEQFF.